This is a list of T cell receptor beta chains from one sample in a study of glioma-infiltrating T cells. TCRdb re-derived calls from the multiplex PCR reads in MiXCR, one entry per CDR3 protein. The sample consists of about 130,000 distinct CDR3 sequences, around 23% of them appearing once. Sequencing input: glioma tissue, nonneoplastic brain tissue, or PBMCs (not recorded which). The source is a human donor with low-grade glioma or glioblastoma, undergoing nonglioma brain surgery, or in good health (not recorded which). Each CDR3 is given with its conserved first and last residue. The D gene is left open where the match is weak. Rows give clone size only sometimes, using once, few, many, or a class for an expanded clone.

j_gene	d_gene	v_gene	abundance	CDR3aa	CDR3nt
TRBJ2-7	TRBD2	TRBV20-1	.	CSARGLAGVEQYF	TGCAGTGCTAGAGGACTAGCGGGGGTCGAGCAGTACTTC
TRBJ1-2	TRBD1	TRBV7-9	many	CASSLAVQGSYTF	TGTGCCAGCAGCTTAGCGGTACAGGGGAGCTACACCTTC
TRBJ1-5	.	TRBV7-9	.	CASILCTGNPPPPF	TGTGCCAGCATCTTATGTACAGGGAATCCTCCCCCTCCTTTT
TRBJ2-3	TRBD1	TRBV6-4	.	CASPGGSDTQYF	TGTGCCAGCCCAGGGGGCTCAGATACGCAGTATTTT
TRBJ2-5	.	TRBV10-1	few	CASSAGLNQETQYF	TGCGCCAGCAGTGCGGGACTCAACCAAGAGACCCAGTACTTC
TRBJ2-3	TRBD2	TRBV4-1	.	CASSQDRTSADTQYF	TGCGCCAGCAGCCAAGATCGGACTAGCGCAGATACGCAGTATTTT
TRBJ1-1	.	TRBV24-1	once	CDTSDGYLPEAFF	TGTGACACCAGTGATGGATACCTGCCCGAAGCTTTCTTT
TRBJ1-5	.	TRBV12-3/TRBV12-4	.	CASSFHRTLVPTQHF	TGTGCCAGCAGTTTTCATAGGACCCTCGTCCCGACCCAGCATTTT
TRBJ2-5	TRBD1	TRBV5-1	.	CASSPGTGGKETQYF	TGCGCCAGCAGCCCGGGGACAGGGGGCAAAGAGACCCAGTACTTC
TRBJ2-4	.	TRBV27	.	CASSSAGSKAKNIQYF	TGTGCCAGCAGTTCTGCGGGGAGTAAAGCCAAAAACATTCAGTACTTC
TRBJ2-1	TRBD1	TRBV7-9	few	CASRTGANEQFF	TGTGCCAGTAGAACAGGGGCCAATGAGCAGTTCTTC
TRBJ1-5	.	TRBV20-1	many	CSARPGVSNQPQHF	TGCAGTGCCAGACCAGGGGTTAGCAATCAGCCCCAGCATTTT
TRBJ2-5	TRBD2	TRBV12-3/TRBV12-4	many	CASSRTSGGSGKTQYF	TGTGCCAGCAGCCGGACTAGCGGGGGCTCGGGCAAGACCCAGTACTTC
TRBJ1-1	.	TRBV20-1	many	CSAVRDLGTEAFF	TGCAGTGCAGTCAGGGACTTAGGTACTGAAGCTTTCTTT
TRBJ2-5	TRBD2	TRBV7-8	few	CATVLAGVGTQYF	TGTGCCACCGTACTAGCGGGGGTCGGGACCCAGTACTTC
TRBJ2-6	.	TRBV7-9	once	CASSLPVSGANVLTF	TGTGCCAGCAGCTTACCCGTATCTGGGGCCAACGTCCTGACTTTC
TRBJ2-5	.	TRBV5-1	once	CASSVPPMETQYF	TGCGCCAGCAGCGTCCCCCCGATGGAGACCCAGTACTTC
TRBJ2-1	TRBD1	TRBV19	few	CASSRDRKNNEQFF	TGTGCCAGTAGCCGGGACAGGAAGAACAATGAGCAGTTCTTC
TRBJ2-3	.	TRBV3-1	.	CASSQGITTDTQYF	TGTGCCAGCAGCCAAGGGATCACAACAGATACGCAGTATTTT
TRBJ2-5	.	TRBV6-6	many	CASSYPDLETQYF	TGTGCCAGCAGTTACCCCGATTTGGAGACCCAGTACTTC
TRBJ1-3	.	TRBV20-1	.	CSAGQIGNTIYF	TGCAGTGCCGGGCAGATTGGAAACACCATATACTTT
TRBJ1-2	.	TRBV27	many	CASSHQGNYGYTF	TGTGCCAGCAGTCACCAGGGGAACTATGGCTACACCTTC
TRBJ2-3	TRBD1	TRBV2	many	CASRWDRPPSTDTQYF	TGTGCCAGCAGATGGGACAGACCCCCTAGCACAGATACGCAGTATTTT
TRBJ1-6	TRBD1	TRBV6-6	.	CASSYSKYAGGGSPLHF	TGTGCCAGCAGTTACTCGAAGTACGCAGGGGGAGGTTCACCCCTCCACTTT
TRBJ2-1	.	TRBV6-1	many	CASGRRRQAYNEQFF	TGTGCCAGCGGACGAAGAAGGCAGGCGTACAATGAGCAGTTCTTC
TRBJ2-5	.	TRBV7-2	.	CASSLEVGDQETQYF	TGTGCCAGCAGCTTAGAAGTCGGGGATCAAGAGACCCAGTACTTC
TRBJ1-1	TRBD1	TRBV27	many	CASRDREVPEAFF	TGTGCCAGCAGGGACAGGGAAGTCCCTGAAGCTTTCTTT
TRBJ1-1	TRBD1	TRBV6-1	few	CASKGDRRTEAFF	TGTGCCAGCAAAGGGGACAGGCGAACTGAAGCTTTCTTT
TRBJ1-3	TRBD1	TRBV12-3/TRBV12-4	.	CASSFDRGPGNTIYF	TGTGCCAGCAGCTTCGACAGGGGGCCTGGAAACACCATATATTTT
TRBJ1-6	.	TRBV18	few	CASSRRDSYNSPLHF	TGTGCCAGCTCACGCCGGGACTCCTATAATTCACCCCTCCACTTT
TRBJ2-3	.	TRBV20-1	many	CSASASLGADTQYF	TGCAGTGCTAGTGCGTCGTTGGGCGCAGATACGCAGTATTTT
TRBJ2-5	TRBD1	TRBV10-3	.	CVISDGTDQETQYF	TGTGTCATCAGCGATGGGACAGACCAAGAGACCCAGTACTTC
TRBJ1-2	.	TRBV6-9	many	CASSYSAGDYGYTF	TGTGCCAGCAGTTATTCGGCAGGGGACTATGGCTACACCTTC
TRBJ1-5	.	TRBV6-6	many	CASSYGGSNQPQHF	TGTGCCAGCAGTTACGGAGGGTCCAATCAGCCCCAGCATTTT
TRBJ2-1	.	TRBV6-1	.	CASSHPGFSYEQFF	TGTGCCAGCAGTCATCCGGGCTTCTCCTATGAGCAGTTCTTC
TRBJ1-5	.	TRBV6-6	many	CASSYSKQQPQHF	TGTGCCAGCAGTTACTCCAAACAGCAGCCCCAGCATTTT
TRBJ2-1	.	TRBV2	.	CASSGAGGPYNEQFF	TGTGCCAGCAGTGGGGCCGGGGGGCCCTACAATGAGCAGTTCTTC
TRBJ2-1	TRBD2	TRBV20-1	once	CSARKSRGGFDYNEQFF	TGCAGTGCTAGAAAGTCGCGGGGGGGCTTTGACTACAATGAGCAGTTCTTC
TRBJ1-1	.	TRBV27	once	CARSWVGNTEAFF	TGTGCCAGAAGTTGGGTCGGGAACACTGAAGCTTTCTTT
TRBJ2-3	TRBD2	TRBV6-1	many	CASSPLAVEGTDTQYF	TGTGCCAGCAGTCCCCTAGCGGTTGAAGGCACAGATACGCAGTATTTT
TRBJ2-2	.	TRBV19	.	CASSMYGTPTAGELFF	TGTGCCAGTAGTATGTATGGGACACCGACCGCCGGGGAGCTGTTTTTT
TRBJ2-1	TRBD2	TRBV6-1	few	CASRLAGVPEQFF	TGTGCCAGCAGGCTAGCGGGGGTCCCTGAGCAGTTCTTC
TRBJ1-2	.	TRBV28	many	CASSLLSSYGYTF	TGTGCCAGCAGTCTTCTGTCTTCCTATGGCTACACCTTC
TRBJ1-6	TRBD1	TRBV7-2	few	CASSLDYRDRGLDSNSPLHF	TGTGCCAGCAGCTTAGACTACCGGGACAGGGGGTTAGACTCTAATTCACCCCTCCACTTT
TRBJ1-2	.	TRBV18	once	CASSPEGNNYGYTF	TGTGCCAGCTCACCAGAGGGTAACAACTATGGCTACACCTTC